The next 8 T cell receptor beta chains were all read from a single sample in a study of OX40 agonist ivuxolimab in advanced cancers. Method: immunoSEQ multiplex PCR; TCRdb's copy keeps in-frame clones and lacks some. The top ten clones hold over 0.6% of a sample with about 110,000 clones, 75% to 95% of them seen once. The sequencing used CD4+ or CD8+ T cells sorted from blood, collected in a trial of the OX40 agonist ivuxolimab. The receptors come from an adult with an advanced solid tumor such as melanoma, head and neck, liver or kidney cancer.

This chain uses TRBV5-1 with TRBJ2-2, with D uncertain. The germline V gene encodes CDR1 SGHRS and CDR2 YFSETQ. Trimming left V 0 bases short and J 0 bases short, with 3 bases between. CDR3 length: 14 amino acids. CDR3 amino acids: CASSLDANTGELFF. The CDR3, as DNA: TGCGCCAGCAGCTTGGATGCGAACACCGGGGAGCTGTTTTTT.

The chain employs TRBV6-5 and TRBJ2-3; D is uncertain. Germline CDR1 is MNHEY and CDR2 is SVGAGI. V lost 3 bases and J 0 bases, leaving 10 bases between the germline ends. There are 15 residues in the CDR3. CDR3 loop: CASSYGQLSTDTQYF. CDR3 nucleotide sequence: TGTGCCAGCAGTTATGGGCAACTTAGCACAGATACGCAGTATTTT.

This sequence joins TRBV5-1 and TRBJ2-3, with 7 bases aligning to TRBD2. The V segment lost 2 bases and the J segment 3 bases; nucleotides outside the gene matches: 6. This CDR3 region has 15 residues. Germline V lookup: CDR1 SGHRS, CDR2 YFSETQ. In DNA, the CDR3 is TGCGCCAGCAGCTTTGACACCGGGAGGACAGATACGCAGTATTTT. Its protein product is CASSFDTGRTDTQYF.

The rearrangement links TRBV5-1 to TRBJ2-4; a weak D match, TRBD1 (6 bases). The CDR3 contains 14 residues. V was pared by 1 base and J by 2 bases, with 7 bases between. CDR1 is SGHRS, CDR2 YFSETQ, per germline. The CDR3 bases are TGCGCCAGCAGCTTGACAGGGCCCAAAAACATTCAGTACTTC. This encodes CASSLTGPKNIQYF.

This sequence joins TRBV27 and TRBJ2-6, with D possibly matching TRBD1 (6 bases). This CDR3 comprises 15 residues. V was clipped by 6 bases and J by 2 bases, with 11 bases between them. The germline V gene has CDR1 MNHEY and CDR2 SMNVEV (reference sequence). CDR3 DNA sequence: TGTGCCAGCAGATCTACAGGGACTGGGGCCAACGTCCTGACTTTC. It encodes CASRSTGTGANVLTF.

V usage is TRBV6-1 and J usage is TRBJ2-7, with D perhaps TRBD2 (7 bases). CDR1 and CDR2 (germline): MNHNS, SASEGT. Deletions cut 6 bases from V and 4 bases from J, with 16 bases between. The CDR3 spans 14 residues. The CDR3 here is CASRPGGGTYEQYF. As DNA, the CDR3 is TGTGCCAGCAGGCCTGGGGGGGGCACTTACGAGCAGTACTTC.

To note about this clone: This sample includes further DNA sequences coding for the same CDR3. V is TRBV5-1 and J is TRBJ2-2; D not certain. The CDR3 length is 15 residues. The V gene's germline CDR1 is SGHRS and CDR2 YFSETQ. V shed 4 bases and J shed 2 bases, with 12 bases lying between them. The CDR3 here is CASSGRLGNTGELFF. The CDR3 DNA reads TGCGCCAGCAGCGGAAGGCTAGGTAACACCGGGGAGCTGTTTTTT.

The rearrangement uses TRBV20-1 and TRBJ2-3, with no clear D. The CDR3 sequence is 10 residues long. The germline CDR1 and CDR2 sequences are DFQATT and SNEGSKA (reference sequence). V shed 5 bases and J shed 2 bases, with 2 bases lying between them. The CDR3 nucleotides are TGCAGTGCTTTCACAGATACGCAGTATTTT. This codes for CSAFTDTQYF.